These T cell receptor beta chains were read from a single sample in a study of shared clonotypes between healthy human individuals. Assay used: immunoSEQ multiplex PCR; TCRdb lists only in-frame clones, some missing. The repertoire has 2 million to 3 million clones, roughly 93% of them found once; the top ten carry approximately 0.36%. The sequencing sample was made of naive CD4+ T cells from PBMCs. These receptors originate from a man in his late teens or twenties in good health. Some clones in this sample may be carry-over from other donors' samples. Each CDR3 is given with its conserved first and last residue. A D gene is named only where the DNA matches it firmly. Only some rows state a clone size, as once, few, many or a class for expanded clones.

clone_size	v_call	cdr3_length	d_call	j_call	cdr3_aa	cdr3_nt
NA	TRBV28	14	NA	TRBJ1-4	CASRMGTANEKLFF	TGTGCCAGCAGAATGGGAACGGCTAATGAAAAACTGTTTTTT
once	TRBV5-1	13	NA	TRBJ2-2	CASSLEGTGELFF	TGCGCCAGCAGCTTGGAGGGAACCGGGGAGCTGTTTTTT
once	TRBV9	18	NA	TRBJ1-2	CASSSSGGRDSRNYGYTF	TGTGCCAGCAGCTCAAGTGGGGGGCGTGATTCACGAAACTATGGCTACACCTTC
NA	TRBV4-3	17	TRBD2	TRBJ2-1	CASSPGLAGRNNNEQFF	TGCGCCAGCAGCCCCGGACTAGCGGGCCGGAATAACAATGAGCAGTTCTTC
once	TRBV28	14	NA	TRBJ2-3	CASSPGPGRDTQYF	TGTGCCAGCAGTCCCGGACCCGGCAGAGATACGCAGTATTTT
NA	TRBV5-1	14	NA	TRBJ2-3	CASSPPLGTDTQYF	TGCGCCAGCAGCCCGCCGTTGGGAACAGATACGCAGTATTTT
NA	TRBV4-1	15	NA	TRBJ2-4	CASSQPGQQRDIQYF	TGCGCCAGCAGCCAACCGGGCCAGCAAAGGGACATTCAGTACTTC
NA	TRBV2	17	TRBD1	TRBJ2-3	CASSEGPTGSVGDTQYF	TGTGCCAGCAGTGAAGGACCGACAGGGAGCGTCGGAGATACGCAGTATTTT
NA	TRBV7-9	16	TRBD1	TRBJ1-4	CASSLGGQGVNEKLFF	TGTGCCAGCAGCCTCGGGGGACAGGGGGTTAATGAAAAACTGTTTTTT
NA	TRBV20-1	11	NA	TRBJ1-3	CSAVGGNTIYF	TGCAGTGCCGTAGGAGGAAACACCATATATTTT
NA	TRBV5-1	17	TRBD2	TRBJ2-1	CASSLLAGGLSYNEQFF	TGCGCCAGCAGCTTACTAGCGGGGGGTCTATCCTACAATGAGCAGTTCTTC